This T cell receptor (beta chain) was identified in a study of beta chain features in type 1 diabetes. Study-level findings and limits: When Type 1 diabetes patients were examined, their TCRB CDR3s proved moderately but significantly shorter in all four CD4+ subsets.

The collection from each donor was one heparinised blood draw averaging about 116 mL. Without exception, sorted populations had purity beyond 95%. With regard to this clone: Antigen unknown.

Expressed TCRB transcripts were sequenced after all isolated RNA was converted to cDNA. Repertoires were generated with immunoSEQ multiplex PCR, while TCRdb's copy carries only in-frame clones and drops some. Of about 160,000 clones listed, around 8% are singletons. CDR3 length equals 15 residues. CDR1 is SGHTA, CDR2 FQGNSA, per germline. After removal of 5 bases from V and 5 bases from J, the junction contained 7 bases not matched to a gene. The material sequenced was central memory CD4+ T cells from blood. The chain couples TRBV7-2 to TRBJ2-3, with 10 bases fitting TRBD1. This receptor was taken from a woman younger than 30 with type 1 diabetes. CDR3 residues: CASSVTGGAIDTQYF. CDR3 DNA: TGTGCCAGCAGCGTGACAGGGGGCGCGATAGATACGCAGTATTTT. Combining the CDR3 with reference TRBV7-2 and TRBJ2-3 gives the whole variable domain GAGVSQSPSNKVTEKGKDVELRCDPISGHTALYWYRQSLGQGLEFLIYFQGNSAPDKSGLPSDRFSAERTGGSVSTLTIQRTQQEDSAVYLCASSVTGGAIDTQYFGPGTRLTVL.